This TCR beta chain was profiled in a study of OX40 agonist ivuxolimab in advanced cancers. Study results and caveats: Among some nonresponders, normalized T-cell clonal expansion was also low.

Germline V gene data show CDR1 as SGHDT and CDR2 as YYEEEE. V was trimmed by 4 bases and J by 6 bases, leaving 26 bases between them. CDR3 length equals 17 residues. As to this clone: Its antigen is still unknown.

Only in-frame clones appear in the TCRdb table, and some are missing; sequencing was by immunoSEQ multiplex PCR. The repertoire holds about 100,000 clones, with approximately 80% as singletons. This clonotype was sampled from an adult with an advanced solid tumor such as melanoma, head and neck, liver or kidney cancer. This rearrangement joins TRBV5-6 to TRBJ2-7; the D gene could be TRBD1 or TRBD2 (5 bases each). Sequencing used CD4+ or CD8+ T cells sorted from blood, obtained in a trial of the OX40 agonist ivuxolimab. CDR3 nucleotide sequence: TGTGCCAGCAGCCCGCGGCTAGCAGGGTGGGGCCGGGTCGAGCAGTACTTC. Its translation is CASSPRLAGWGRVEQYF.